The next 18 T cell receptor beta chains were all read from a single sample in a study of blood T cell repertoires in COVID-19. Produced via immunoSEQ multiplex PCR; TCRdb's table is partial and in-frame only. Of about 230,000 clones in the sample, almost 85% were seen once. Sequences were obtained from peripheral blood. The receptor source for this set is a man aged 45-60 years with COVID-19, enrolled during active disease.

The V gene is TRBV28, the J gene TRBJ1-2, with TRBD1 matching 7 bases. J lost 5 bases, V lost 3 bases, and 9 bases had no gene match. From germline, CDR1 is MDHEN and CDR2 SYDVKM. This CDR3 region has 15 residues. The CDR3 loop reads CASSLRGGDRYGYTF. The CDR3 DNA is TGTGCCAGCAGTTTGAGAGGGGGCGACCGTTATGGCTACACCTTC.

The V and J genes are TRBV2 and TRBJ2-2; D possibly corresponds to TRBD1 (8 bases). The ends were cut back, 10 bases at V and 3 bases at J, with 18 bases in the middle. The CDR3 has 15 residues. Germline CDR1 reads SNHLY; CDR2 reads FYNNEI. The CDR3 loop reads CATEQGGPDTGELFF. CDR3 coding DNA: TGTGCCACGGAACAGGGGGGGCCTGACACCGGGGAGCTGTTTTTT.

The chain carries TRBV2 and TRBJ1-6; 7 nucleotides align to TRBD1. CDR1 SNHLY and CDR2 FYNNEI come from the germline V gene. V gave up 6 bases and J gave up 8 bases; unmatched junction bases: 7. The CDR3 length is 14 residues. DNA for the CDR3: TGTGCCAGCAGCCCAACAGGGGTGTATTCACCCCTCCACTTT. Protein product: CASSPTGVYSPLHF.

The chain uses TRBV7-8 and TRBJ1-3, with 9 bases that match TRBD1. This CDR3 has 16 amino acids. V shed 3 bases and J 5 bases; nucleotides not matched to a gene: 8. Germline lookup yields CDR1 SGHVS and CDR2 FQNEAQ. CDR3: CASSLTGTGFRNTIYF. Written as DNA, the CDR3 is TGTGCCAGCAGCTTGACCGGGACAGGGTTTAGAAACACCATATATTTT.

This clone was seen only once. The chain links TRBV30 to TRBJ1-5; 7 positions agree with TRBD1. This CDR3 is 15 amino acids long. The germline V gene has CDR1 GTSNPN and CDR2 SVGIG (reference sequence). The V gene end was trimmed by 2 bases and the J gene end by 1 base; junction bases not matched to a gene: 5. This CDR3 reads CAWSLTGISNQPQHF. CDR3 nucleotides: TGTGCCTGGAGTCTGACAGGGATCAGCAATCAGCCCCAGCATTTT.

This sequence joins TRBV6-5 and TRBJ1-3; 10 bases line up with TRBD1. CDR1 and CDR2 from the germline V gene are MNHEY and SVGAGI. The V segment lost 4 bases and the J segment 8 bases; nucleotides outside the gene matches: 5. The CDR3 spans 14 residues. For the CDR3, the DNA is TGTGCCAGCAGTTCGGGACAGGGGTTTGACACCATATATTTT. The encoded protein is CASSSGQGFDTIYF.

This chain connects TRBV6-2 or TRBV6-3 to TRBJ2-7; D is undetermined. Per the germline V gene, CDR1 is MNHEY and CDR2 is SVGEGT. Trimming removed 6 bases at V and 7 bases at J, with 22 bases between. The CDR3 runs to 15 residues. In DNA form, the CDR3 reads TGTGCCAGCAGCCCCACGGGTCTGGGTGGTGGTGAGCAGTACTTC. Its protein is CASSPTGLGGGEQYF.

This chain connects TRBV15 to TRBJ1-2; possible D gene TRBD1, 5 bases. The CDR3 loop spans 17 amino acids. Germline lookup yields CDR1 LNHNV and CDR2 YYDKDF (reference sequence). V lost 0 bases to trimming and J lost 0 bases, with 14 bases between them. This CDR3 is CATSREDTTLANYGYTF. CDR3 DNA sequence: TGTGCCACCAGCAGAGAGGACACCACTCTAGCTAACTATGGCTACACCTTC.

With regard to this clone: The sample has other DNA sequences that encode this CDR3 too. The rearrangement links TRBV19 to TRBJ2-7; D possibly corresponds to TRBD1 (5 bases). CDR1 is LNHDA and CDR2 is SQIVND in the germline V gene (reference sequence). V lost 3 bases to trimming and J lost 0 bases, with 6 bases between them. CDR3 length: 13 amino acids. The CDR3 loop is CASSIQGSYEQYF. Written as DNA, the CDR3 is TGTGCCAGTAGTATCCAGGGCTCCTACGAGCAGTACTTC.

The chain combines TRBV27 with TRBJ1-1, with 9 bases matching TRBD1. The germline V gene has CDR1 MNHEY and CDR2 SMNVEV (reference sequence). V gave up 5 bases and J gave up 4 bases; unmatched junction bases: 5. The CDR3 has 14 residues. CDR3 sequence: CASSLGQGGTEAFF. Written as DNA, the CDR3 is TGTGCCAGCAGTCTGGGACAGGGAGGCACTGAAGCTTTCTTT.

The V gene is TRBV9, the J gene TRBJ2-2; TRBD2 might be the D (6 bases). From germline, CDR1 is SGDLS and CDR2 YYNGEE. Trimming stripped 4 bases from V and 5 bases from J, with 12 bases between. The CDR3 consists of 14 residues. Here the CDR3 DNA reads TGTGCCAGCAGCTCCTCAGGGACTACCGGGGAGCTGTTTTTT. Its translation: CASSSSGTTGELFF.

The CDR3 protein is CASSPPGQGGNEQFF. Here the CDR3 DNA reads TGTGCCAGCAGCCCCCCGGGACAGGGGGGAAATGAGCAGTTCTTC. The chain is built from TRBV7-9 and TRBJ2-1, with TRBD1 identical over 11 bases. Germline V gives CDR1 SEHNR, CDR2 FQNEAQ (reference sequence). The CDR3 runs 15 residues. The ends lost 5 bases at V and 7 bases at J; junction bases unmatched: 7.

This sequence joins TRBV7-9 and TRBJ2-3; TRBD2 is a possible D gene (5 bases). The germline V and J ends were trimmed by 7 bases and 2 bases, with 10 bases remaining between them. The CDR3 has 13 amino acids. CDR1 SEHNR and CDR2 FQNEAQ come from the germline V gene (reference sequence). The CDR3 coding sequence is TGTGCCAGCAACACCGGGGTCACAGATACGCAGTATTTT. Its protein product is CASNTGVTDTQYF.

The CDR3 nucleotides read TGCAGCGTTACCACAGGGATCACTGAAGCTTTCTTT. Amino acid sequence: CSVTTGITEAFF. The chain couples TRBV29-1 to TRBJ1-1; D is possibly TRBD1 (6 bases). Trimming removed 5 bases at V and 4 bases at J, with 11 bases between. This CDR3 region has 12 residues. Germline V gene sequence: CDR1 SQVTM, CDR2 ANQGSEA.

The chain is built from TRBV5-4 and TRBJ1-3; D remains unclear. V was pared by 3 bases and J by 2 bases, with 9 bases between. Germline V gives CDR1 SGHNT, CDR2 YYREEE (reference sequence). This CDR3 has 14 residues. CDR3 sequence (DNA): TGTGCCAGCAGCTCCGGGAGGGCTGGAAACACCATATATTTT. As protein: CASSSGRAGNTIYF.

The gene calls are TRBV14 and TRBJ2-7, with a tentative D call TRBD1 (6 bases). The CDR3 length is 14 residues. With 0 bases removed from V and 6 bases from J, the gap between germline ends came to 12 bases. Looked up from germline, CDR1 is SGHDN and CDR2 is FVKESK. The CDR3 sequence is CASSQEAGAAEQYF. CDR3 in DNA: TGTGCCAGCAGCCAAGAAGCAGGGGCGGCCGAGCAGTACTTC. The full variable domain, rest sourced from reference TRBV14 and TRBJ2-7, is EAGVTQFPSHSVIEKGQTVTLRCDPISGHDNLYWYRRVMGKEIKFLLHFVKESKQDESGMPNNRFLAERTGGTYSTLKVQPAELEDSGVYFCASSQEAGAAEQYFGPGTRLTVT.

This clone appeared once. V and J are TRBV7-3 and TRBJ2-3; 8 nucleotides match TRBD1. Per germline, CDR1 SGHTA and CDR2 FQGTGA. This CDR3 comprises 15 residues. V was clipped by 5 bases and J by 4 bases; unmatched bases: 8. The CDR3 sequence is CASSPRTGQPDTQYF. CDR3 bases: TGTGCCAGCAGCCCCCGGACAGGGCAGCCAGATACGCAGTATTTT.

The rearrangement joins TRBV7-8 to TRBJ2-3; 9 nucleotides align to TRBD2. Germline V lookup: CDR1 SGHVS, CDR2 FQNEAQ. Unmatched junction bases numbered 7, after V lost 5 bases and J lost 7 bases. The CDR3 has 14 amino acids. This chain's CDR3 is CASSGRGGYNTQYF. CDR3 coding DNA: TGTGCCAGCAGCGGGCGGGGGGGCTATAATACGCAGTATTTT.